The rows below give T cell receptor beta chains drawn from one sample of a study of cytomegalovirus exposure and HLA in healthy donors. Libraries were prepared by immunoSEQ multiplex PCR; TCRdb keeps only in-frame clonotypes and omits some of them. The table records approximately 110,000 clones, roughly 80% of them present only once. The sample comprised PBMCs. All receptors derive from a woman between 40 and 50 years old in good health and CMV-seronegative. Both conserved end residues are part of each CDR3. The D gene is left open where the match is weak. Not every row has a clone size; where given, it reads once, few, many or a size class.

D	V	J	size	CDR3	DNA
.	TRBV7-2	TRBJ2-7	.	CASSQGPPGEQYF	TGTGCCAGCAGCCAGGGCCCGCCTGGAGAGCAGTACTTC
TRBD2	TRBV4-3	TRBJ2-7	.	CASSQLSGSTYEQYF	TGCGCCAGCAGCCAACTTAGCGGGAGTACATACGAGCAGTACTTC
TRBD2	TRBV2	TRBJ2-5	.	CASSEVLAGGETQYF	TGTGCCAGCAGTGAAGTCCTAGCGGGAGGAGAGACCCAGTACTTC
TRBD1	TRBV19	TRBJ1-1	.	CASSTTGTMNTEAFF	TGTGCCAGTAGTACGACAGGGACAATGAACACTGAAGCTTTCTTT
TRBD1	TRBV2	TRBJ2-5	.	CASTGRGQGARPQYF	TGTGCCAGCACGGGAAGAGGGCAGGGGGCGAGGCCCCAGTACTTC
TRBD1	TRBV2	TRBJ2-2	.	CASSETGANTGELFF	TGTGCCAGCAGTGAAACAGGGGCCAACACCGGGGAGCTGTTTTTT
.	TRBV6-6	TRBJ1-2	once	CASSPGQGSSGYGYTF	TGTGCCAGCAGCCCGGGACAAGGTAGTTCCGGCTATGGCTACACCTTC
.	TRBV5-6	TRBJ2-5	.	CASSSPESQETQYF	TGTGCCAGCAGCTCCCCGGAGTCTCAAGAGACCCAGTACTTC
TRBD2	TRBV14	TRBJ2-1	.	CASSPRGLAGDYNEQFF	TGTGCCAGCAGCCCCAGGGGCCTAGCGGGAGATTACAATGAGCAGTTCTTC
.	TRBV27	TRBJ2-2	.	CASSLEVGATGELFF	TGTGCCAGCAGTTTAGAGGTCGGAGCGACCGGGGAGCTGTTTTTT
.	TRBV23-1	TRBJ1-4	few	CASSQSRDVTGTATNEKLFF	TGCGCCAGCAGTCAATCCCGAGACGTCACAGGGACCGCAACTAATGAAAAACTGTTTTTT
.	TRBV6-5	TRBJ1-1	.	CASSYGAGAEREAFF	TGTGCCAGCAGTTATGGGGCTGGGGCAGAACGTGAAGCTTTCTTT
TRBD1	TRBV4-1	TRBJ2-7	.	CASSQVRDSYEQYF	TGCGCCAGCAGCCAAGTCCGGGACAGCTACGAGCAGTACTTC
TRBD1	TRBV5-1	TRBJ2-7	.	CASSPGTGREQYF	TGCGCCAGCAGCCCCGGGACAGGGCGCGAGCAGTACTTC
.	TRBV9	TRBJ2-6	.	CASSRQVLYSGANVLTF	TGTGCCAGCAGCCGACAGGTCCTCTACTCTGGGGCCAACGTCCTGACTTTC
.	TRBV5-5	TRBJ1-3	.	CASSLEDTSGNTIYF	TGTGCCAGCAGCCTAGAGGACACCTCTGGAAACACCATATATTTT
TRBD2	TRBV15	TRBJ2-1	.	CATSRVGRGGSDEQFF	TGTGCCACCAGCAGAGTGGGACGCGGGGGGTCCGATGAGCAGTTCTTC
.	TRBV11-2	TRBJ2-2	.	CASSLEAGAGELFF	TGTGCCAGCAGCTTAGAGGCAGGCGCCGGGGAGCTGTTTTTT
TRBD2	TRBV7-2	TRBJ2-4	.	CASSWAGGVAKNIQYF	TGTGCCAGCAGCTGGGCGGGGGGTGTAGCCAAAAACATTCAGTACTTC
TRBD1	TRBV5-5	TRBJ2-7	.	CASRRGGTGAEQYF	TGTGCCAGCAGGCGGGGAGGGACAGGGGCCGAGCAGTACTTC
.	TRBV5-1	TRBJ2-7	few	CASSLEQGYEQYF	TGCGCCAGCAGCTTGGAACAGGGCTACGAGCAGTACTTC
TRBD1	TRBV5-5	TRBJ1-2	.	CASSRGTGSGYTF	TGTGCCAGCAGCCGAGGGACAGGGAGCGGCTACACCTTC